These T cell receptor beta chains were read from a single sample in a study of blood T cell repertoires in COVID-19. Here immunoSEQ multiplex PCR was the method, and the copy in TCRdb shows in-frame clones only, minus some. The profile shows approximately 40,000 clones, 87% of them singletons. The sample was peripheral blood. Every receptor here comes from a woman at least 80 years old in a cohort sampled during active or convalescent COVID-19. Both conserved end residues are trimmed from each CDR3. Size is omitted from some rows. Given values are once, few, many or a class for expanded clones.

j_gene: TRBJ2-7
v_gene: TRBV7-8
abundance: .
CDR3aa: ASSARTGRSYEQY

j_gene: TRBJ2-3
v_gene: TRBV5-6
abundance: .
CDR3aa: ASSSGTRTDTQY

j_gene: TRBJ2-1
v_gene: TRBV7-9
abundance: .
CDR3aa: ASSSHNGGGREQF

j_gene: TRBJ2-1
v_gene: TRBV5-1
abundance: .
CDR3aa: ASSLAERYNEQF

j_gene: TRBJ1-3
v_gene: TRBV15
abundance: .
CDR3aa: ATSREPPFSQGPPGNTIY

j_gene: TRBJ1-2
v_gene: TRBV7-9
abundance: .
CDR3aa: ASSRSDRHYGYT

j_gene: TRBJ2-2
v_gene: TRBV10-3
abundance: .
CDR3aa: ATSGTVKDTGELF

j_gene: TRBJ1-3
v_gene: TRBV5-1
abundance: once
CDR3aa: ASSLDQGNTIY

j_gene: TRBJ2-7
v_gene: TRBV27
abundance: .
CDR3aa: ASSAGGGRGPYEQY

j_gene: TRBJ2-1
v_gene: TRBV7-7
abundance: .
CDR3aa: ASSPGTSGDNEQF

j_gene: TRBJ1-5
v_gene: TRBV18
abundance: .
CDR3aa: ASSPRTGDQPQH

j_gene: TRBJ2-1
v_gene: TRBV6-2/TRBV6-3
abundance: .
CDR3aa: ASSYYISGSNEQF

j_gene: TRBJ1-6
v_gene: TRBV30
abundance: .
CDR3aa: AWRGLGNSPLH

j_gene: TRBJ2-5
v_gene: TRBV5-5
abundance: .
CDR3aa: ASSLAGVEETQY

j_gene: TRBJ2-2
v_gene: TRBV7-2
abundance: once
CDR3aa: ASSLVEREGNTGELF

j_gene: TRBJ1-1
v_gene: TRBV30
abundance: .
CDR3aa: AWSGQGGTEAF

j_gene: TRBJ2-3
v_gene: TRBV19
abundance: .
CDR3aa: ASSIRPAGRAVGTDTQY

j_gene: TRBJ1-5
v_gene: TRBV7-2
abundance: .
CDR3aa: ASSSDRAVNQPQH

j_gene: TRBJ1-4
v_gene: TRBV6-5
abundance: .
CDR3aa: ASSLSSTNEKLF

j_gene: TRBJ2-1
v_gene: TRBV7-2
abundance: once
CDR3aa: ASSNPTYNEQF

j_gene: TRBJ2-5
v_gene: TRBV18
abundance: .
CDR3aa: ASSPFSGTQY

j_gene: TRBJ2-7
v_gene: TRBV9
abundance: .
CDR3aa: ASSVASKSVYEQY

j_gene: TRBJ1-4
v_gene: TRBV5-4
abundance: .
CDR3aa: ASSFQGTTNEKLF

j_gene: TRBJ2-5
v_gene: TRBV5-4
abundance: .
CDR3aa: ASRQGEETQY

j_gene: TRBJ1-3
v_gene: TRBV24-1
abundance: .
CDR3aa: ATSDPFGTIY

j_gene: TRBJ1-1
v_gene: TRBV3-1/TRBV3-2
abundance: .
CDR3aa: ASSQLGGTEAF

j_gene: TRBJ1-2
v_gene: TRBV23-1
abundance: .
CDR3aa: ASSPRGGNYGYT

j_gene: TRBJ2-1
v_gene: TRBV5-4
abundance: .
CDR3aa: ASSHGGSATGEQF

j_gene: TRBJ2-1
v_gene: TRBV10-1
abundance: .
CDR3aa: ASSSGGAINEQF

j_gene: TRBJ2-5
v_gene: TRBV5-6
abundance: .
CDR3aa: ASSFSGHLMTQY

j_gene: TRBJ2-1
v_gene: TRBV27
abundance: .
CDR3aa: ASSLKFLDRGQGEQF

j_gene: TRBJ2-3
v_gene: TRBV19
abundance: once
CDR3aa: ASIPTAPFTSGGRADTQY

j_gene: TRBJ1-2
v_gene: TRBV4-1
abundance: .
CDR3aa: ASSPFPSGRRGDYGYT

j_gene: TRBJ1-1
v_gene: TRBV29-1
abundance: .
CDR3aa: SVPTGRNTEAF

j_gene: TRBJ1-2
v_gene: TRBV6-5
abundance: .
CDR3aa: ASSNRGGYGYT

j_gene: TRBJ2-1
v_gene: TRBV9
abundance: .
CDR3aa: ASSVGRAVYNEQF

j_gene: TRBJ2-2
v_gene: TRBV10-3
abundance: .
CDR3aa: AISFPSGGENTGELF

j_gene: TRBJ2-7
v_gene: TRBV7-2
abundance: .
CDR3aa: ASSFAGAVYEQY

j_gene: TRBJ1-1
v_gene: TRBV27
abundance: .
CDR3aa: ASMADRQNTEAF

j_gene: TRBJ2-1
v_gene: TRBV6-2/TRBV6-3
abundance: .
CDR3aa: ASSSFIAGVGNEQF

j_gene: TRBJ2-7
v_gene: TRBV5-1
abundance: .
CDR3aa: ASSRDSPPLGEQY

j_gene: TRBJ1-6
v_gene: TRBV9
abundance: .
CDR3aa: ASSGSRTVSSYNSPLH

j_gene: TRBJ2-7
v_gene: TRBV7-9
abundance: .
CDR3aa: ASSPQGSEQY

j_gene: TRBJ2-5
v_gene: TRBV10-2
abundance: .
CDR3aa: ASTSGASQETQY

j_gene: TRBJ1-1
v_gene: TRBV7-2
abundance: few
CDR3aa: ASSQSGLGYAEAF

j_gene: TRBJ2-7
v_gene: TRBV7-2
abundance: .
CDR3aa: ASSQRRGGSEQY

j_gene: TRBJ2-7
v_gene: TRBV5-8
abundance: .
CDR3aa: ASSLLDRGYEQY

j_gene: TRBJ1-1
v_gene: TRBV5-4
abundance: .
CDR3aa: ASSTPHTGGQTEAF

j_gene: TRBJ2-5
v_gene: TRBV5-1
abundance: .
CDR3aa: ASSLLPTGGQETQY

j_gene: TRBJ2-7
v_gene: TRBV18
abundance: .
CDR3aa: ASSPFLPDRDYEQY

j_gene: TRBJ1-4
v_gene: TRBV7-9
abundance: .
CDR3aa: ASSSTGYDEKLF

j_gene: TRBJ1-6
v_gene: TRBV29-1
abundance: .
CDR3aa: SVGGGEGNSPLH

j_gene: TRBJ2-1
v_gene: TRBV19
abundance: .
CDR3aa: ASRPNRGNEQF

j_gene: TRBJ2-5
v_gene: TRBV5-8
abundance: .
CDR3aa: ASSSPRTGSVETQY

j_gene: TRBJ2-7
v_gene: TRBV6-2/TRBV6-3
abundance: .
CDR3aa: ASSYSLREQY

j_gene: TRBJ1-6
v_gene: TRBV5-4
abundance: .
CDR3aa: ASSPQTGYNSPLH

j_gene: TRBJ2-2
v_gene: TRBV5-4
abundance: once
CDR3aa: ASSFGGTSGNTGELF

j_gene: TRBJ2-1
v_gene: TRBV13
abundance: .
CDR3aa: ASSLGGIESNEQF

j_gene: TRBJ2-5
v_gene: TRBV2
abundance: .
CDR3aa: AGAGGVHRETQY